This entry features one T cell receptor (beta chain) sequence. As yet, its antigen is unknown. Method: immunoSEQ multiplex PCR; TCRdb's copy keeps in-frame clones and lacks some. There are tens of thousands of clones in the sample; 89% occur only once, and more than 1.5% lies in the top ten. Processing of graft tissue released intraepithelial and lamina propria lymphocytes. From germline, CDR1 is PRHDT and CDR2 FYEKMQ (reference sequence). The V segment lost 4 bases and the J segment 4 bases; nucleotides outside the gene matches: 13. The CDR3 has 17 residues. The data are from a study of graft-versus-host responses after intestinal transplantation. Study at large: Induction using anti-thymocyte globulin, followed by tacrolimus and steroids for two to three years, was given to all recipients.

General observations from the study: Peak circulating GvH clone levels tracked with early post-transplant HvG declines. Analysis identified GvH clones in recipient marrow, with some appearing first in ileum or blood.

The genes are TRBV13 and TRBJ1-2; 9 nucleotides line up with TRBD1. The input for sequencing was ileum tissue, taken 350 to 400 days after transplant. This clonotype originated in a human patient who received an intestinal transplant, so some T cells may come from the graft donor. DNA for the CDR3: TGTGCCAGCAGCTCCCGGGACAGGGCGATCGAAGGCTATGGCTACACCTTC. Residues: CASSSRDRAIEGYGYTF.